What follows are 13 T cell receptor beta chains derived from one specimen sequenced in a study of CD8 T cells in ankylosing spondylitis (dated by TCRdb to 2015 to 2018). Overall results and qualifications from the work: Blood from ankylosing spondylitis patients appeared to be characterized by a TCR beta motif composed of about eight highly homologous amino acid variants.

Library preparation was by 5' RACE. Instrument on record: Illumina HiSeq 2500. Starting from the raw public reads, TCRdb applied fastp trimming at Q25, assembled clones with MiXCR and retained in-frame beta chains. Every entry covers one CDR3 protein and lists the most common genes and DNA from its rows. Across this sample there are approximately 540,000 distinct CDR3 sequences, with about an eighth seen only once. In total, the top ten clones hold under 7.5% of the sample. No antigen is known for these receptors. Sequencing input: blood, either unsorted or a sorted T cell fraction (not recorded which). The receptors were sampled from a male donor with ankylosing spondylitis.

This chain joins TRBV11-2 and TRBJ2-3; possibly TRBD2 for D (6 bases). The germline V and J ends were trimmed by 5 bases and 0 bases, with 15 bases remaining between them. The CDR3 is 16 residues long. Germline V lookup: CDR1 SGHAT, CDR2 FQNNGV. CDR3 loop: CASSIPLASSTDTQYF. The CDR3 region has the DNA TGTGCCAGCAGCATCCCTCTAGCGTCTAGCACAGATACGCAGTATTTT.

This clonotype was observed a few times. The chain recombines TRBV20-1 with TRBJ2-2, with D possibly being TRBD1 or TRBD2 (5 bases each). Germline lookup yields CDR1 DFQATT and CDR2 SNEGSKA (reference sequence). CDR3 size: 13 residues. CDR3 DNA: TGCAGGGGGGAACGGCCGAACACCGGGGAGCTGTTTTTT. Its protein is CRGERPNTGELFF.

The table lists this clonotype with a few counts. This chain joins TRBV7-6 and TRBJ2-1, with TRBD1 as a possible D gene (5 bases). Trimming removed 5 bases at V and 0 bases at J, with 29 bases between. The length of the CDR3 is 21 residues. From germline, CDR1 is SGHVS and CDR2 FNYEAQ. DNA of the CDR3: TGTGCCAGCAGCCCACCCAATCGAGGCCAGGGTGGTCGCAGCTCCTACAATGAGCAGTTCTTC. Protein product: CASSPPNRGQGGRSSYNEQFF.

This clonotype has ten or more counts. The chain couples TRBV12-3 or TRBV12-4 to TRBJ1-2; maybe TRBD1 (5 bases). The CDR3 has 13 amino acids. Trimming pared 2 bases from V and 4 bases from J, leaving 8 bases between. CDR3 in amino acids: CASSLQGAYGYTF. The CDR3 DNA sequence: TGTGCCAGCAGTTTACAGGGCGCCTATGGCTACACCTTC.

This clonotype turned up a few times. CDR3 nucleotides: TGTGCCAGCAGCCGCGGACTAGCGGGAGAGTACGAGCAGTACTTC. Its protein is CASSRGLAGEYEQYF. The chain couples TRBV4-2 to TRBJ2-7; TRBD2 agrees at 13 bases. The trim removed 4 bases at V and 4 bases at J, leaving 4 bases unmatched. The CDR3 runs 15 residues. Per the germline V gene, CDR1 is LGHNA and CDR2 is YNFKEQ.

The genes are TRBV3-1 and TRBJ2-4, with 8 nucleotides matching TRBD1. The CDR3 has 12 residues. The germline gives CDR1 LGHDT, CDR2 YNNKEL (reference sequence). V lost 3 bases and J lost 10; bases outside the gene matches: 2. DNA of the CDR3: TGTGCCAGCAGCCAGAGACAGGGGATTCAGTACTTC. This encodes CASSQRQGIQYF.

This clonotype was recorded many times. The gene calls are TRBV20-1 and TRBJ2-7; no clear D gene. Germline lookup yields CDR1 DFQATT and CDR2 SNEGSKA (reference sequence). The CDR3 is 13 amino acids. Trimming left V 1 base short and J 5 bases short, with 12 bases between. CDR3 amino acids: CSARVVGTDEQYV. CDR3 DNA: TGCAGTGCTAGAGTTGTGGGAACGGACGAGCAGTACGTC.

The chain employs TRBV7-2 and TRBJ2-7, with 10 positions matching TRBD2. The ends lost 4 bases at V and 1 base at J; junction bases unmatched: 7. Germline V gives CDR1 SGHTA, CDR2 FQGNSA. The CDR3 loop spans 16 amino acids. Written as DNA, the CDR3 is TGTGCCAGCAGCTCTACCGGGACTAGCGCGTCCTACGAGCAGTACGTC. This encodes CASSSTGTSASYEQYV.

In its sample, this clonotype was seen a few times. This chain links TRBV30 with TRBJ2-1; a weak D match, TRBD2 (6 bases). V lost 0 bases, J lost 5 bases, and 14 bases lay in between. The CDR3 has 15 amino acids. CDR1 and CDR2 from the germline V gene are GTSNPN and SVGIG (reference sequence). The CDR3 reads CAWSVALAADNEQFF. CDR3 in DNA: TGTGCCTGGAGTGTCGCATTAGCGGCCGACAATGAGCAGTTCTTC.

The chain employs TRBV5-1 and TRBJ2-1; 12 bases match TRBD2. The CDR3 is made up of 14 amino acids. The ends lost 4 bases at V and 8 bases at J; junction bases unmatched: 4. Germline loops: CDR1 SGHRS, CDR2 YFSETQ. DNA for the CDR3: TGCGCCAGCAGCCGGACTAGCGGGACGGATGAGCAGTTCTTC. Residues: CASSRTSGTDEQFF.

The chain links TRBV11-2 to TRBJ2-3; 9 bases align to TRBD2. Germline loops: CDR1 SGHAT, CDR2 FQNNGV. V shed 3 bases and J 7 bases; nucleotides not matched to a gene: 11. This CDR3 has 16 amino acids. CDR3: CASSFPAGGIRNTQYF. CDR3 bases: TGTGCCAGCAGCTTCCCAGCGGGAGGTATTAGGAATACGCAGTATTTT.

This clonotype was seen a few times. CDR3 bases: TGTGCCATCAGTGCACAGGGAGTCGAGCAGTACGTC. Amino acid sequence: CAISAQGVEQYV. The rearrangement uses TRBV10-3 and TRBJ2-7; D perhaps matches TRBD1 (6 bases). Germline CDR1 reads ENHRY; CDR2 reads SYGVKD. Trimming removed 4 bases from V and 6 bases from J, with 10 bases in between. CDR3 length equals 12 residues.

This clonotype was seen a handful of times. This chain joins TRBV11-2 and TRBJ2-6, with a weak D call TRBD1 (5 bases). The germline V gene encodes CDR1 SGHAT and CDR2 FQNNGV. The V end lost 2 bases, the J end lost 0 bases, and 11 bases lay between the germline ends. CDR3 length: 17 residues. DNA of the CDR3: TGTGCCAGCAGCTTATCACGCAGGGTCTCTGGGGCCAACGTCCTGACTTTC. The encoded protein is CASSLSRRVSGANVLTF.